This TCR beta chain was retrieved from a study of neurological immune-mediated disorders. Notes on the study in general: CDR3 amino acid sequences found in expanded clones were never shared across subjects, suggesting private repertoires in all groups.

2 million unsorted PBMCs were stored in RNAlater at -80 °C before RNA extraction. In its sample, this clonotype was seen many times. What it binds is not known. In germline, CDR1 is MNHEY, CDR2 SMNVEV (reference sequence). The CDR3 sequence is 15 residues long. V shed 3 bases and J shed 0 bases, with 12 bases lying between them. The cDNA was synthesized by means of template-switch 5'RACE, which was carried out with 10-nucleotide random UMIs. Over 160 million TCR-beta sequences from 15-18 subjects were obtained in each sequencing run. A single record per CDR3 protein comes from TCRdb applying MiXCR to the 5' RACE reads. The sample lists some 86,000 distinct CDR3 sequences, approximately 2.8% occurring once.

The clonotype was recovered from a woman in her twenties or thirties with multiple sclerosis. The chain joins TRBV27 to TRBJ2-7; a weak D match, TRBD1 (6 bases). Sequencing was performed on PBMCs. The CDR3 nucleotides read TGTGCCAGCAGTTTCCAGGGGCCCGACTCCTACGAGCAGTACTTC. Translating it yields CASSFQGPDSYEQYF.